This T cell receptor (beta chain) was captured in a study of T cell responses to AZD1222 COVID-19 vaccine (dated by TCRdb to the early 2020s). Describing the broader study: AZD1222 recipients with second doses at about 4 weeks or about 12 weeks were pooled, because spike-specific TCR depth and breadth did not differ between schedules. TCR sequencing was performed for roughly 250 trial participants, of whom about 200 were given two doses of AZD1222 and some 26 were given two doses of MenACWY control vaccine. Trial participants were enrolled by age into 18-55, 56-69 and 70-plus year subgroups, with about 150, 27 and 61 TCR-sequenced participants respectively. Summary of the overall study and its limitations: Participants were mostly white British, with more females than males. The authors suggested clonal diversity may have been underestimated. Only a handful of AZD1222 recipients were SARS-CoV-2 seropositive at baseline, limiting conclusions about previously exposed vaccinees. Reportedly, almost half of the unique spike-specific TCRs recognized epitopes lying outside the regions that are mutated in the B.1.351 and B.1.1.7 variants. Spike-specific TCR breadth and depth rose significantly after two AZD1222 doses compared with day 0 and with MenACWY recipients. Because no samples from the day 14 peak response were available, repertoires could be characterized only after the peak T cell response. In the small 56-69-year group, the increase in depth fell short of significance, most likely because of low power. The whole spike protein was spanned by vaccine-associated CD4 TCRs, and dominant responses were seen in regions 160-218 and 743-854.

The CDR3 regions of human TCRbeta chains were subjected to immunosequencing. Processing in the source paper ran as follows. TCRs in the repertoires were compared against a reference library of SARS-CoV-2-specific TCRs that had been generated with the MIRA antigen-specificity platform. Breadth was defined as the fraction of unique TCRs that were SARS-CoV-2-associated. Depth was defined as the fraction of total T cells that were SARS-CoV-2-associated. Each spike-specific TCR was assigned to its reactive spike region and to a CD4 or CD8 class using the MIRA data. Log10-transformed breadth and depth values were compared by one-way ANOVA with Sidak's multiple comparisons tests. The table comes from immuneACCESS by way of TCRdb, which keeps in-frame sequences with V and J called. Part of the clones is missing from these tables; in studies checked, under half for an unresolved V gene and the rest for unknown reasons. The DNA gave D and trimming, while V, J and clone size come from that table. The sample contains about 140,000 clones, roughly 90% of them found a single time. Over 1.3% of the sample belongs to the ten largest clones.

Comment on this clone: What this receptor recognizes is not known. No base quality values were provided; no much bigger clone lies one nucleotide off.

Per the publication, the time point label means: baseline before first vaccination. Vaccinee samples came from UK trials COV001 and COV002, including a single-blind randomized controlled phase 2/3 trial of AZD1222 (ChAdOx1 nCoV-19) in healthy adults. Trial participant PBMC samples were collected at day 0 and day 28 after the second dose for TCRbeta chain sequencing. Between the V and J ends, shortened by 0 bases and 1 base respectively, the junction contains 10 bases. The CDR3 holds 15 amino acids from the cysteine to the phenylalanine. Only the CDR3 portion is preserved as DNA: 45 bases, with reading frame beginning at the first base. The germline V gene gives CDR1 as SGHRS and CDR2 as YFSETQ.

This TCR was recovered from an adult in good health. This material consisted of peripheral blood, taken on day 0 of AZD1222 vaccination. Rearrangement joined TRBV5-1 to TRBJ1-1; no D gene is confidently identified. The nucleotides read TGCGCCAGCAGCTTGGGGACCCCAAGGAACACTGAAGCTTTCTTT. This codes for CASSLGTPRNTEAFF.